The 2 T cell receptor beta chains given below trace back to one sample, sequenced in a study of response to subunit inactivated influenza vaccine. TCRdb re-derived calls from the RT-PCR reads in MiXCR, one entry per CDR3 protein. The sample includes hundreds of thousands of distinct CDR3 sequences, about 15% seen only once; the top ten take 7.5% to 8%. Here the sequenced sample was PBMCs from blood, taken 14 to 15 days before vaccination. These receptors came from a man aged 45-65 years who received an inactivated influenza vaccine.

There are a few counts of this clonotype. The V gene is TRBV4-2, the J gene TRBJ1-6; no definite D call. CDR3 length: 15 residues. With 0 bases removed from V and 7 bases from J, the gap between germline ends came to 10 bases. CDR1 LGHNA and CDR2 YNFKEQ come from the germline V gene. The CDR3 DNA is TGTGCCAGCAGCCAAGAAGGCAGGTCGAATTCACCCCTCCACTTT. It codes for CASSQEGRSNSPLHF.

This CDR3 reads CSARQTGGLLYEQYF. CDR3 bases: TGCAGTGCTAGACAAACAGGGGGTCTTCTCTACGAGCAGTACTTC. The gene calls are TRBV20-1 and TRBJ2-7; TRBD1 matches at 8 bases. The trim removed 2 bases at V and 3 bases at J, leaving 9 bases unmatched. The germline CDR1 and CDR2 sequences are DFQATT and SNEGSKA (reference sequence). The CDR3 spans 15 residues.